This entry lists 18 T cell receptor beta chains sequenced from one sample in a study of blood T cell repertoires in COVID-19. TCRdb keeps only in-frame clones here, not all; method: immunoSEQ multiplex PCR. Of about 89,000 clones listed, more than 70% are singletons. What was sequenced was peripheral blood. Receptor source: a man in his 60s with acute or convalescent COVID-19.

This clone appeared a single time. The genes are TRBV12-5 and TRBJ2-7; 7 positions match TRBD1. Germline lookup yields CDR1 LGHNT and CDR2 FRNRAP. V shed 7 bases, J shed 3 bases, and the junction held 9 bases outside the gene matches. This CDR3 has 14 amino acids. The CDR3 nucleotides read TGTGCTAGTGCCCGGACAGGTCTAAGCTACGAGCAGTACTTC. Residues: CASARTGLSYEQYF. Using reference TRBV12-5 and TRBJ2-7 for the parts outside the CDR3, the full variable domain is DARVTQTPRHKVTEMGQEVTMRCQPILGHNTVFWYRQTMMQGLELLAYFRNRAPLDDSGMPKDRFSAEMPDATLATLKIQPSEPRDSAVYFCASARTGLSYEQYFGPGTRLTVT.

This clone showed up just once. The V and J genes are TRBV5-1 and TRBJ1-2; 10 bases line up with TRBD1. V shed 0 bases and J 6 bases; nucleotides not matched to a gene: 5. The length of the CDR3 is 15 residues. In germline, CDR1 is SGHRS, CDR2 YFSETQ. The CDR3 sequence: CASSLALGTGDGYTF. CDR3 sequence (DNA): TGCGCCAGCAGCTTGGCCTTGGGGACAGGGGATGGCTACACCTTC.

The rearrangement links TRBV19 to TRBJ1-2; D is possibly TRBD1 (6 bases). This CDR3 is 11 amino acids long. Per the germline V gene, CDR1 is LNHDA and CDR2 is SQIVND (reference sequence). Trimming took 7 bases from V and 5 from J, leaving 8 bases between them. CDR3 in DNA: TGTGCCAGTACCCAGGGGTATGGCTACACCTTC. Protein sequence: CASTQGYGYTF.

The gene calls are TRBV11-2 and TRBJ2-1; TRBD1 agrees at 10 bases. Trimming took 3 bases from V and 3 from J; bases not matched to a gene: 5. This CDR3 spans 16 amino acids. CDR1 and CDR2 (germline): SGHAT, FQNNGV. The CDR3 sequence: CASSFSGDRGYNEQFF. Written as DNA, the CDR3 is TGTGCCAGCAGCTTTTCGGGGGACAGGGGCTACAATGAGCAGTTCTTC.

The rearrangement links TRBV6-5 to TRBJ1-6; unclear D gene. The CDR3 is 14 residues long. Germline V gene lookup returns CDR1 MNHEY and CDR2 SVGAGI. Trimming took 6 bases from V and 4 from J, leaving 10 bases between them. The CDR3, as DNA: TGTGCCAGCAGATCCTCCGCGTATAATTCACCCCTCCACTTT. Protein sequence: CASRSSAYNSPLHF.

The chain combines TRBV11-2 with TRBJ2-3, with 13 positions matching TRBD2. Germline CDR1 is SGHAT and CDR2 is FQNNGV. CDR3 length equals 15 residues. V shed 4 bases and J 5 bases; nucleotides not matched to a gene: 3. CDR3 DNA sequence: TGTGCCAGCAGCTCTCGGACTAGCGGGAGAGATACGCAGTATTTT. Translated, it gives CASSSRTSGRDTQYF.

This chain uses TRBV2 with TRBJ2-7, with no clear D. The V gene's germline CDR1 is SNHLY and CDR2 FYNNEI. The V end lost 2 bases, the J end lost 3 bases, and 11 bases lay between the germline ends. The CDR3 is 14 amino acids. The CDR3 region is CASSETHVSYEQYF. The CDR3 coding sequence is TGTGCCAGCAGTGAAACGCACGTCAGCTACGAGCAGTACTTC.

This sequence joins TRBV5-1 and TRBJ2-3, with 14 nucleotides matching TRBD2. V shed 3 bases, J shed 8 bases, and the junction held 5 bases outside the gene matches. The CDR3 totals 15 residues. Germline V gene data show CDR1 as SGHRS and CDR2 as YFSETQ. CDR3 nucleotide sequence: TGCGCCAGCAGCTCCGCCGGGACTAGCGGGGGTACGCAGTATTTT. Amino acids: CASSSAGTSGGTQYF.

The chain couples TRBV12-5 to TRBJ2-3, with 8 bases fitting TRBD2. The CDR3 is 15 amino acids. The J segment lost 5 bases and the V segment lost 4 bases, leaving 8 bases of the junction unmatched. Germline V gives CDR1 LGHNT, CDR2 FRNRAP. The CDR3 DNA reads TGTGCTAGTGGTTCTCGGGGGGGGAGTGGAGATACGCAGTATTTT. The encoded protein is CASGSRGGSGDTQYF.

The chain couples TRBV30 to TRBJ2-7; 9 bases line up with TRBD1. CDR3 length equals 14 residues. In germline, CDR1 is GTSNPN, CDR2 SVGIG (reference sequence). With 0 bases clipped from V and 9 bases from J, the junction kept 9 bases outside the gene matches. Here the CDR3 reads CAWSVSGQGVGQYF. The CDR3 bases are TGTGCCTGGAGTGTATCGGGACAGGGAGTTGGGCAGTACTTC.

The gene calls are TRBV9 and TRBJ2-1; 11 bases are a match to TRBD2. Trimming at V came to 0 bases and at J to 6 bases, leaving 2 bases not matched to a gene. CDR1 SGDLS and CDR2 YYNGEE come from the germline V gene. The CDR3 is 15 amino acids. CDR3 amino acids: CASSVGTSGSNEQFF. CDR3 sequence (DNA): TGTGCCAGCAGCGTAGGAACTAGCGGGAGCAATGAGCAGTTCTTC.

The chain links TRBV19 to TRBJ2-5; tentatively, D is TRBD1 (6 bases). CDR1 and CDR2 (germline): LNHDA, SQIVND (reference sequence). V was shortened by 3 bases and J by 3 bases, with 14 bases between the two germline ends. The CDR3 is made up of 15 amino acids. In DNA form, the CDR3 reads TGTGCCAGTAGTATGTATGGGGGCGCTGAAGAGACCCAGTACTTC. Protein product: CASSMYGGAEETQYF.

The chain has TRBV4-1 and TRBJ1-4; 8 positions agree with TRBD1. The CDR3 consists of 16 residues. Germline V CDR1 and CDR2: MGHRA, YSYEKL. V gave up 4 bases and J gave up 3 bases; unmatched junction bases: 7. The CDR3 loop reads CASSRMTGVANEKLFF. The CDR3 DNA reads as TGCGCCAGCAGCCGGATGACAGGGGTCGCTAATGAAAAACTGTTTTTT.

V is TRBV7-3 and J is TRBJ2-7; 11 bases align to TRBD2. Germline CDR1 reads SGHTA; CDR2 reads FQGTGA. The CDR3 has 15 amino acids. J was trimmed by 4 bases and V by 5 bases; bases with no gene match: 7. The CDR3 nucleotides are TGTGCCAGCAGCAGAACTAGCGGGAGTGGATACGAGCAGTACTTC. This sequence encodes CASSRTSGSGYEQYF.

The rearrangement links TRBV19 to TRBJ1-5; 7 nucleotides line up with TRBD1. Unmatched junction bases numbered 7, after V lost 6 bases and J lost 5 bases. This CDR3 spans 14 amino acids. Per the germline V gene, CDR1 is LNHDA and CDR2 is SQIVND (reference sequence). The CDR3 protein is CASSRQGSYQPQHF. The CDR3 DNA reads as TGTGCCAGTAGCAGACAGGGTTCATATCAGCCCCAGCATTTT.

This rearrangement joins TRBV6-5 to TRBJ2-2; D perhaps matches TRBD1 (6 bases). Between the trimmed V and J ends, which lost 0 bases and 6 bases, there was a span of 14 bases. The germline V gene has CDR1 MNHEY and CDR2 SVGAGI. The CDR3 runs to 16 residues. CDR3 protein: CASSYSSGADAGELFF. The CDR3 DNA follows: TGTGCCAGCAGTTACTCATCAGGGGCGGATGCCGGGGAGCTGTTTTTT.

The gene calls are TRBV19 and TRBJ1-5; no clear D. Looked up from germline, CDR1 is LNHDA and CDR2 is SQIVND (reference sequence). V was clipped by 3 bases and J by 7 bases, with 16 bases between them. The CDR3 extends over 15 amino acids. This chain's CDR3 is CASSMEHPRRQPQHF. In DNA, the CDR3 is TGTGCCAGTAGTATGGAACACCCTCGGCGGCAGCCCCAGCATTTT.

V gene TRBV11-3 combines with J gene TRBJ2-3; 8 bases match TRBD2. Germline values: CDR1 SGHNT, CDR2 YENEEA. J was trimmed by 2 bases and V by 5 bases; bases with no gene match: 6. This CDR3 is built from 15 residues. The CDR3 sequence: CASSPYSGDTDTQYF. For the CDR3, the DNA is TGTGCCAGCAGCCCCTATAGCGGGGACACAGATACGCAGTATTTT.